The 26 T cell receptor beta chains presented below share a single source sample, sequenced in a study of control samples from healthy donors and cancer patients. The table came from immunoSEQ multiplex PCR; TCRdb's copy has only in-frame clones and leaves some out. The sample lists roughly 83,000 clones; around 82% were seen once. The sample taken for sequencing was blood. These TCRs come from an older woman in good health.

The chain has TRBV10-3 and TRBJ2-7; D gene uncertain. V lost 3 bases, J lost 4 bases, and 7 bases lay in between. This CDR3 is built from 12 residues. Germline V lookup: CDR1 ENHRY, CDR2 SYGVKD. This CDR3 is CAISESPYEQYF. CDR3 DNA sequence: TGTGCCATCAGTGAATCCCCATACGAGCAGTACTTC.

This chain connects TRBV2 to TRBJ1-1; 9 bases align to TRBD1. Germline V gene sequence: CDR1 SNHLY, CDR2 FYNNEI. This CDR3 region has 14 residues. Trimming at V came to 4 bases and at J to 4 bases, leaving 4 bases not matched to a gene. CDR3: CASSVQGAVTEAFF. The CDR3 DNA reads as TGTGCCAGCAGTGTACAGGGGGCTGTCACTGAAGCTTTCTTT.

The rearrangement uses TRBV7-9 and TRBJ1-1; tentatively, D is TRBD1 (6 bases). Per germline, CDR1 SEHNR and CDR2 FQNEAQ (reference sequence). V was cut by 8 bases and J by 1 base, with 17 bases left in between. The CDR3 loop spans 15 amino acids. This CDR3 reads CASLKNRAGNTEAFF. DNA for the CDR3: TGTGCCAGCTTAAAAAACAGGGCGGGGAACACTGAAGCTTTCTTT.

The chain combines TRBV7-9 with TRBJ1-1; D uncertain. Germline CDR1 is SEHNR and CDR2 is FQNEAQ (reference sequence). The CDR3 loop spans 16 amino acids. V was shortened by 5 bases and J by 0 bases, with 16 bases between the two germline ends. The CDR3 DNA sequence: TGTGCCAGCAGCCCTCGGTCTTTAGCCATGAACACTGAAGCTTTCTTT. Amino acids: CASSPRSLAMNTEAFF.

This clone was detected only once. The chain joins TRBV28 to TRBJ1-2; tentative D call: TRBD1 (6 bases). The CDR3 has 14 amino acids. V gave up 8 bases and J gave up 7 bases, with 20 bases separating them. CDR1 is MDHEN and CDR2 is SYDVKM in the germline V gene. The CDR3 region has the DNA TGTGCCAGCTTGGGGGCGCGTATGCCTCTTGGCTACACCTTC. It yields the protein CASLGARMPLGYTF.

The V and J genes are TRBV19 and TRBJ1-1; 8 nucleotides align to TRBD1. Germline CDR1 is LNHDA and CDR2 is SQIVND (reference sequence). The CDR3 is 15 residues long. The V segment lost 7 bases and the J segment 0 bases; nucleotides outside the gene matches: 7. The CDR3 protein is CASNPQGAVNTEAFF. CDR3 nucleotide sequence: TGTGCCAGTAACCCCCAGGGGGCCGTGAACACTGAAGCTTTCTTT. Based on the CDR3 plus reference TRBV19 and TRBJ1-1, the full variable domain is DGGITQSPKYLFRKEGQNVTLSCEQNLNHDAMYWYRQDPGQGLRLIYYSQIVNDFQKGDIAEGYSVSREKKESFPLTVTSAQKNPTAFYLCASNPQGAVNTEAFFGQGTRLTVV.

This clone appeared once. The chain uses TRBV21-1 and TRBJ2-7; the D call in the table, TRBD1, was not verified against the DNA. TRBV21-1 is a pseudogene. The CDR3 has 16 amino acids. CDR3 in DNA: TGTGCCAGCAGCCCGTCGGACAGGAATTATTTCTACGAGCAGTACTTC. This translates into CASSPSDRNYFYEQYF.

The V call is TRBV18, the J call TRBJ2-1; D gene uncertain. Trimming stripped 0 bases from V and 0 bases from J, with 6 bases between. The CDR3 is 15 amino acids. Germline V gene sequence: CDR1 KGHSH, CDR2 LQKENI. DNA for the CDR3: TGTGCCAGCTCACCACCGGTGGGCTCCTACAATGAGCAGTTCTTC. Its translation is CASSPPVGSYNEQFF.

The genes are TRBV5-8 and TRBJ2-5; D gene unclear. The germline gives CDR1 SGHTS, CDR2 YDEGEE. The CDR3 covers 14 residues. Trimming shortened V by 4 bases and J by 4 bases, and 14 bases separated the two germline ends. CDR3 in amino acids: CASSLIFGGETQYF. The CDR3 DNA reads TGTGCCAGCAGCCTTATTTTTGGTGGAGAGACCCAGTACTTC.

V is TRBV18 and J is TRBJ1-3; a weak D match, TRBD1 (5 bases). V lost 5 bases to trimming and J lost 2 bases, with 13 bases between them. The length of the CDR3 is 15 residues. The germline CDR1 and CDR2 sequences are KGHSH and LQKENI. CDR3 in DNA: TGTGCCAGCTCAACCAATGGGGGTACTGGAAACACCATATATTTT. Its protein is CASSTNGGTGNTIYF.

The V gene is TRBV6-6, the J gene TRBJ2-1; 9 bases are shared with TRBD1. Germline V CDR1 and CDR2: MNHNY, SVGAGI (reference sequence). V gave up 7 bases and J gave up 7 bases; unmatched junction bases: 5. CDR3 size: 13 residues. The CDR3 sequence is CASIRDRDNEQFF. The CDR3, as DNA: TGTGCCAGCATCCGGGACAGGGATAATGAGCAGTTCTTC.

V usage is TRBV11-3 and J usage is TRBJ2-5; either TRBD1 or TRBD2 may fit D (5 bases each). Germline V lookup: CDR1 SGHNT, CDR2 YENEEA. The CDR3 consists of 17 residues. Trimming shortened V by 1 base and J by 5 bases, and 20 bases separated the two germline ends. In DNA, the CDR3 is TGTGCCAGCAGCTTAGCCTACGGGGCGCGTTCTGTGGAGACCCAGTACTTC. It specifies CASSLAYGARSVETQYF.

V is TRBV19 and J is TRBJ1-1; possible D gene TRBD1, 5 bases. This CDR3 region has 15 residues. V lost 1 base and J 5 bases, leaving 14 bases between the germline ends. Looked up from germline, CDR1 is LNHDA and CDR2 is SQIVND (reference sequence). As DNA, the CDR3 is TGTGCCAGTAGTATAGGCAGGGACTTAAGGACTGAAGCTTTCTTT. Encoded protein: CASSIGRDLRTEAFF.

The chain employs TRBV6-2 or TRBV6-3 and TRBJ1-5; possible D gene TRBD1, 6 bases. This CDR3 contains 17 residues. V dropped 5 bases and J dropped 2 bases, with 19 bases sitting between them. Germline CDR1 MNHEY, CDR2 SVGEGT. CDR3 DNA sequence: TGTGCCAGCAGTCCGACAGGTGGAAGGGCTGGCAATCAGCCCCAGCATTTT. Encoded protein: CASSPTGGRAGNQPQHF.

The rearrangement uses TRBV7-2 and TRBJ1-1, with D unresolved. Germline CDR1 and CDR2: SGHTA and FQGNSA. Trimming removed 3 bases from V and 1 base from J, with 9 bases in between. The CDR3 runs 14 residues. CDR3 region: CASSFLPGNTEAFF. The CDR3 bases are TGTGCCAGCAGCTTTCTCCCGGGGAACACTGAAGCTTTCTTT.

This clone was observed a handful of times. The chain combines TRBV19 with TRBJ1-1; D may be TRBD1 (6 bases). CDR3 size: 13 residues. CDR1 and CDR2 from the germline V gene are LNHDA and SQIVND (reference sequence). The germline V and J ends were trimmed by 9 bases and 3 bases, with 14 bases remaining between them. CDR3 region: CASRGRGDTEAFF. The CDR3 DNA sequence: TGTGCCAGCCGGGGCAGGGGTGACACTGAAGCTTTCTTT.

The CDR3 spells CASSLYGSYEQYF. The DNA of the CDR3 is TGTGCCAGCAGTTTGTACGGTTCCTACGAGCAGTACTTC. The rearrangement uses TRBV12-3 or TRBV12-4 and TRBJ2-7; the D is unclear. This CDR3 is built from 13 residues. Trimming cost V 3 bases and J 1 base, with 7 bases left between them.

V usage is TRBV19 and J usage is TRBJ1-2, with 9 bases lining up with TRBD1. The CDR3 runs to 15 residues. Germline values: CDR1 LNHDA, CDR2 SQIVND (reference sequence). J was trimmed by 1 base and V by 5 bases; bases with no gene match: 5. CDR3 sequence: CASSPGQGNNYGYTF. CDR3 DNA sequence: TGTGCCAGTAGTCCGGGACAGGGCAATAACTATGGCTACACCTTC.

The chain combines TRBV11-2 with TRBJ2-7, with a tentative D call TRBD2 (5 bases). Per germline, CDR1 SGHAT and CDR2 FQNNGV. The V gene lost 1 base and the J gene lost 3 bases, with 13 bases spanning the gap. The CDR3 extends over 15 amino acids. CDR3 sequence (DNA): TGTGCCAGCAGCTTAGTTTCGGGGTCAGGCTACGAGCAGTACTTC. This gives the protein CASSLVSGSGYEQYF.

V usage is TRBV6-5 and J usage is TRBJ2-2; D possibly uses TRBD1 or TRBD2 (5 bases each). This CDR3 spans 13 amino acids. Trimming took off 8 bases at V and 7 bases at J, with 14 bases between the two ends. Germline V gives CDR1 MNHEY, CDR2 SVGAGI. CDR3 coding DNA: TGTGCCAGCGCTTCAGGGACGGGCGGGGAGCTGTTTTTT. Encoded protein: CASASGTGGELFF.

This clone was seen a handful of times. The genes are TRBV7-9 and TRBJ2-7; possible D gene TRBD1, 6 bases. The CDR3 length is 14 residues. V was cut by 1 base and J by 3 bases, with 10 bases left in between. From germline, CDR1 is SEHNR and CDR2 FQNEAQ (reference sequence). The CDR3 DNA sequence: TGTGCCAGCAGCTTAGTTGGCAGGGGCTACGAGCAGTACTTC. This codes for CASSLVGRGYEQYF.

In its sample, this clone was seen once. CDR3 DNA sequence: TGTGCCAGCAGGACGGGAGGCCAGGGCACCGGGGAGCTGTTTTTT. Translated: CASRTGGQGTGELFF. The J gene is TRBJ2-2, the V gene TRBV2, with 7 bases identical to TRBD2. The V gene end was trimmed by 6 bases and the J gene end by 4 bases; junction bases not matched to a gene: 8. CDR3 size: 15 residues. The germline gives CDR1 SNHLY, CDR2 FYNNEI.

The rearrangement links TRBV6-5 to TRBJ2-4, with TRBD1 matching over 8 bases. V shed 6 bases, J shed 6 bases, and the junction held 7 bases outside the gene matches. CDR3 length equals 14 residues. Germline loops: CDR1 MNHEY, CDR2 SVGAGI. The chain's CDR3 is CASRRTGGLNIQYF. CDR3 DNA sequence: TGTGCCAGCAGACGAACAGGGGGGTTAAACATTCAGTACTTC.

The rearrangement joins TRBV7-6 to TRBJ2-7, with 7 positions matching TRBD2. The CDR3 runs to 15 residues. From germline, CDR1 is SGHVS and CDR2 FNYEAQ. J was trimmed by 4 bases and V by 1 base; bases with no gene match: 7. CDR3 DNA: TGTGCCAGCAGCTTAGGGTCTAGCGGACCTTACGAGCAGTACTTC. Its protein is CASSLGSSGPYEQYF. Based on the CDR3 plus reference TRBV7-6 and TRBJ2-7, the full variable domain is GAGVSQSPRYKVTKRGQDVALRCDPISGHVSLYWYRQALGQGPEFLTYFNYEAQQDKSGLPNDRFSAERPEGSISTLTIQRTEQRDSAMYRCASSLGSSGPYEQYFGPGTRLTVT.

The CDR3 sequence: CASSWGDRGGFAFF. The DNA for the CDR3 is TGTGCCAGCAGTTGGGGCGACAGGGGCGGTTTTGCTTTCTTT. This chain links TRBV6-5 with TRBJ1-1; TRBD1 matches at 8 bases. The CDR3 length is 14 residues. V lost 4 bases, J lost 11 bases, and 12 bases stayed unmatched. CDR1 and CDR2 from the germline V gene are MNHEY and SVGAGI.

The rearrangement links TRBV2 to TRBJ2-7, with D unresolved. Trimming took off 7 bases at V and 0 bases at J, with 13 bases between the two ends. The CDR3 runs to 14 residues. The V gene's germline CDR1 is SNHLY and CDR2 FYNNEI. The CDR3 protein is CASMRTESSYEQYF. For the CDR3, the DNA is TGTGCCAGCATGAGGACGGAGAGCTCCTACGAGCAGTACTTC.